The subject of this entry is one T cell receptor (beta chain). Per the authors' pipeline: Reference gene primer amplification gave nucleated cell count estimates. Clones were read by immunoSEQ multiplex PCR, and TCRdb kept only the in-frame ones, dropping some. The DNA gave D and trimming, while V, J and clone size come from that table. Counted here are about 150,000 clones, 78% occurring once; the ten biggest clones make up around 1.7%. This record comes from a study of blood T cell repertoires in COVID-19. For the study at large: Spain, Italy and the United States supplied samples that represented acute and convalescent COVID-19. PBMCs, B-cell-depleted T cells, or T cells were the source of the cDNA or gDNA that made up the material.

The CDR3 runs to 13 residues. Germline V lookup: CDR1 KGHDR, CDR2 SFDVKD. V was cut by 9 bases and J by 0 bases, with 8 bases left in between. The genes are TRBV24-1 and TRBJ2-4, with a possible D match to TRBD1 (6 bases). The receptor's source is a man at least 80 years old with acute or convalescent COVID-19. Material: peripheral blood. CDR3 nucleotides: TGTGCCACCTCCAGGGGAGCCAAAAACATTCAGTACTTC. Its protein is CATSRGAKNIQYF.